This record concerns one TCR beta chain sequence. The antigen remains undetermined. Within the sample, other DNA sequences also encode this same CDR3. These data originate in a study of cytomegalovirus exposure and HLA in healthy donors. General observations from the study: When a later analysis compared HLA-associated TCR beta chains with equally common others, the HLA-associated chains turned out to be more clonally expanded and to have lower generation probabilities.

Between the trimmed V and J ends, which lost 5 bases and 1 base, there was a span of 3 bases. This CDR3 is built from 11 residues. Germline V gene sequence: CDR1 SGHAT, CDR2 FQNNGV. Vbeta (60) and Jbeta (13) primers were used in the PCR. Sequencing used immunoSEQ multiplex PCR; TCRdb keeps in-frame clones, though not all of them. The repertoire consists of 95,000 to 150,000 clones, with roughly 87% occurring once and the leading ten covering around 1.5%. The clonotype originates from a woman under 30 in good health and CMV-seronegative. The sequencing input was PBMCs. The genes are TRBV11-2 and TRBJ2-7; no clear D. CDR3 coding DNA: TGTGCCAGCAGCCATTCCTACGAGCAGTACTTC. Translating it yields CASSHSYEQYF.